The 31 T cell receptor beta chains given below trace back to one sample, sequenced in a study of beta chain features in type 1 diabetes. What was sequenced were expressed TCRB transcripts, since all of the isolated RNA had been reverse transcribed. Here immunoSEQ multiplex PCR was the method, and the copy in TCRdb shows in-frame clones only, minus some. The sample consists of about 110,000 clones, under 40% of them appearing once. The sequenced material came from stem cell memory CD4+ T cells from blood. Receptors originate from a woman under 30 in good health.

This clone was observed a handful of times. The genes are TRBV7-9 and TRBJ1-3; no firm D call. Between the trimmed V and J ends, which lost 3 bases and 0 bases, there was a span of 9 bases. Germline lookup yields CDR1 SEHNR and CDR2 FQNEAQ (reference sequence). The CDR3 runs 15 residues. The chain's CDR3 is CASSFTPSSGNTIYF. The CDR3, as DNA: TGTGCCAGCAGCTTTACCCCGAGCTCTGGAAACACCATATATTTT. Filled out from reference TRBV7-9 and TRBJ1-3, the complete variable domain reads DTGVSQNPRHKITKRGQNVTFRCDPISEHNRLYWYRQTLGQGPEFLTYFQNEAQLEKSRLLSDRFSAERPKGSFSTLEIQRTEQGDSAMYLCASSFTPSSGNTIYFGEGSWLTVV.

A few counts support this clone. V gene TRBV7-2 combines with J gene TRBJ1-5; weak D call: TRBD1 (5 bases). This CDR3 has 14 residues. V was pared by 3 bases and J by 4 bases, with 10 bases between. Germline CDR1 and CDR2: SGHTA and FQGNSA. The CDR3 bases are TGTGCCAGCAGCTTCGACAGAGTTAATCAGCCCCAGCATTTT. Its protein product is CASSFDRVNQPQHF.

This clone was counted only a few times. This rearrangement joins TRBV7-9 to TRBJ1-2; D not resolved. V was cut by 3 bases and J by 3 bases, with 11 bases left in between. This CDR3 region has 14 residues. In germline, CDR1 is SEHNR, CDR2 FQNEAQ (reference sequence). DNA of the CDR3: TGTGCCAGCAGCTTTGGGCAGCTCGACTATGGCTACACCTTC. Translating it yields CASSFGQLDYGYTF.

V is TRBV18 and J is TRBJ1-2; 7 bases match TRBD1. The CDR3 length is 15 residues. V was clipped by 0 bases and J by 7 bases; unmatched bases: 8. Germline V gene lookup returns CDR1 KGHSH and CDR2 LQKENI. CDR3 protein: CASSPPSPGGTGYTF. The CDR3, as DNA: TGTGCCAGCTCACCACCTTCACCAGGGGGAACTGGCTACACCTTC.

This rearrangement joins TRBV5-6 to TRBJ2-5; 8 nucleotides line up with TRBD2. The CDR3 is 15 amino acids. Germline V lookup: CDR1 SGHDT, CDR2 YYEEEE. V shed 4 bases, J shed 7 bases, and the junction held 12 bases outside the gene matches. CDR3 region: CASSTWAGGAGTQYF. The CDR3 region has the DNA TGTGCCAGCAGCACGTGGGCGGGGGGCGCGGGGACCCAGTACTTC.

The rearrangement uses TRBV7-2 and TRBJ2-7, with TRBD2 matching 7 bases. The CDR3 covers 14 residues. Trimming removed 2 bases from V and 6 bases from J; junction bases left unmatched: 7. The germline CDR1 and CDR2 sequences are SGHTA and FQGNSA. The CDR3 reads CASSLREGRVEQYF. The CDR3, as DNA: TGTGCCAGCAGCTTAAGGGAGGGTAGGGTCGAGCAGTACTTC.

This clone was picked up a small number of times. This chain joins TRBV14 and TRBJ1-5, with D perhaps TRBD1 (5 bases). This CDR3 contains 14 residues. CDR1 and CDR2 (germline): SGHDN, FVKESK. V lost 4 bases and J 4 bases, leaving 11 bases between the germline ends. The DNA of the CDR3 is TGTGCCAGCAGCCTCCAGGGATGGAATCAGCCCCAGCATTTT. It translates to CASSLQGWNQPQHF. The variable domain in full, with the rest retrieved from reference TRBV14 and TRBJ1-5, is EAGVTQFPSHSVIEKGQTVTLRCDPISGHDNLYWYRRVMGKEIKFLLHFVKESKQDESGMPNNRFLAERTGGTYSTLKVQPAELEDSGVYFCASSLQGWNQPQHFGDGTRLSIL.

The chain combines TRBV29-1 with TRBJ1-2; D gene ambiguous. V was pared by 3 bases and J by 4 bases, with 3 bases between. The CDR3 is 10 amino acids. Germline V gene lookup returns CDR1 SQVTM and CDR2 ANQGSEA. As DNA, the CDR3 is TGCAGCGTTGACGGCTATGGCTACACCTTC. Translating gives CSVDGYGYTF.

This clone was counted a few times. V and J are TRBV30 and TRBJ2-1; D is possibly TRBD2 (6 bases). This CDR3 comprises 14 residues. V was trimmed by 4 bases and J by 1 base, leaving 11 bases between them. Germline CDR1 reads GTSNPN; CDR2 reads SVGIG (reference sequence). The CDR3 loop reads CAWNRGTSYNEQFF. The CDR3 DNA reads TGTGCCTGGAACCGCGGGACGTCCTACAATGAGCAGTTCTTC.

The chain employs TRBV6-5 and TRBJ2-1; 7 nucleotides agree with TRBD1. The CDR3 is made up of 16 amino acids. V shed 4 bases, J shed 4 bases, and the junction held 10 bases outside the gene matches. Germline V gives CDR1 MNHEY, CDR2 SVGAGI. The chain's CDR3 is CASSSTGVEVYNEQFF. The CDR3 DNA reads TGTGCCAGCAGTTCTACAGGGGTCGAGGTATACAATGAGCAGTTCTTC.

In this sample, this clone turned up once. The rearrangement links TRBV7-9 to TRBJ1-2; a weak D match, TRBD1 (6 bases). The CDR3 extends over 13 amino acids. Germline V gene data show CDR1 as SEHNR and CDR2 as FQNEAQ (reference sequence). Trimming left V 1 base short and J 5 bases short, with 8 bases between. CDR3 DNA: TGTGCCAGCAGCTTAGTGACAGGATATGGCTACACCTTC. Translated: CASSLVTGYGYTF. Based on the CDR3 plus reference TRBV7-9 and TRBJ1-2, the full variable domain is DTGVSQNPRHKITKRGQNVTFRCDPISEHNRLYWYRQTLGQGPEFLTYFQNEAQLEKSRLLSDRFSAERPKGSFSTLEIQRTEQGDSAMYLCASSLVTGYGYTFGSGTRLTVV.

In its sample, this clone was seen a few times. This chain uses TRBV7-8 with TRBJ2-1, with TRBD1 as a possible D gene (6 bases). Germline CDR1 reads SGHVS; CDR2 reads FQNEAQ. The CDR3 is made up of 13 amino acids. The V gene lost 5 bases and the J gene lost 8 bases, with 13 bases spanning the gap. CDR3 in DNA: TGTGCCAGCAGCGATCACAGGGCTGATGAGCAGTTCTTC. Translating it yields CASSDHRADEQFF.

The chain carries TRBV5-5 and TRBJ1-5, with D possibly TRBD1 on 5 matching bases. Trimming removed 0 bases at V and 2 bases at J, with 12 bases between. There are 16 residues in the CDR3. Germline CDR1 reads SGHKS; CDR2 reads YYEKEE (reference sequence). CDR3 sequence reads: CASSLVMGLGNQPQHF. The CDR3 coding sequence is TGTGCCAGCAGCTTGGTGATGGGGCTAGGCAATCAGCCCCAGCATTTT. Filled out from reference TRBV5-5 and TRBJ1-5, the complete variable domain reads DAGVTQSPTHLIKTRGQQVTLRCSPISGHKSVSWYQQVLGQGPQFIFQYYEKEERGRGNFPDRFSARQFPNYSSELNVNALLLGDSALYLCASSLVMGLGNQPQHFGDGTRLSIL.

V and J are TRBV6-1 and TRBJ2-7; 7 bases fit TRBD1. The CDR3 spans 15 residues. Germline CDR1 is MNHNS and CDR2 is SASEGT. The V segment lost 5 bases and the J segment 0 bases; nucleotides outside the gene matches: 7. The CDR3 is CASSLRTGFSYEQYF. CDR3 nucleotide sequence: TGTGCCAGCAGTCTACGGACAGGCTTCTCCTACGAGCAGTACTTC.

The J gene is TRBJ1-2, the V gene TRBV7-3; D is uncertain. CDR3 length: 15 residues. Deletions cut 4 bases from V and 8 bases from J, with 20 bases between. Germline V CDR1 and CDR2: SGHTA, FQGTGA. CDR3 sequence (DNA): TGTGCCAGCAGCTCCCCAGCGATAGGCCTTTTCGGCTACACCTTC. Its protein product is CASSSPAIGLFGYTF.

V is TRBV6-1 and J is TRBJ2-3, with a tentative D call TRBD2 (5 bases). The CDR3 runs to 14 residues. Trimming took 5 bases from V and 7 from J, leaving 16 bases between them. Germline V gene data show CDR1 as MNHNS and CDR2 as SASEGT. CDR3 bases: TGTGCCAGCAGTACTCCGGGAAAGGCAAATACGCAGTATTTT. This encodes CASSTPGKANTQYF.

In DNA, the CDR3 is TGTGCCTGGATAACCAGGGTAGGTGTAAGCACTGAAGCTTTCTTT. Translated: CAWITRVGVSTEAFF. The chain uses TRBV30 and TRBJ1-1, with D possibly being TRBD1 (5 bases). Germline-derived CDR1 and CDR2 are GTSNPN and SVGIG (reference sequence). Trimming removed 4 bases from V and 4 bases from J, with 19 bases in between. CDR3 length: 15 residues.

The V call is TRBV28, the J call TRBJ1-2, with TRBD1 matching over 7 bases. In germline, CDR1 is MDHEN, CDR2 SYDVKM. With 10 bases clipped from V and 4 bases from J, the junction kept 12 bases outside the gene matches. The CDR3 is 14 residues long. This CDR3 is CANARPGQSYGYTF. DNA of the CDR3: TGTGCCAACGCCCGGCCGGGACAGTCCTATGGCTACACCTTC.

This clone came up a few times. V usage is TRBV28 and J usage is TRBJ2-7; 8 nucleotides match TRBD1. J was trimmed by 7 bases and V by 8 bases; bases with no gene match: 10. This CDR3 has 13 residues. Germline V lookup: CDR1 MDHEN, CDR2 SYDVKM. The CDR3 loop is CASDRGQNKEQYF. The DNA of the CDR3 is TGTGCCAGCGACAGGGGTCAAAATAAGGAGCAGTACTTC.

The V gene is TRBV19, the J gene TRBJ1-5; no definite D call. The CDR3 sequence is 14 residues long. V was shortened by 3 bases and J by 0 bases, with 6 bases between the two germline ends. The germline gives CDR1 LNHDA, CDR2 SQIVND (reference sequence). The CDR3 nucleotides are TGTGCCAGTAGTATCTACGGTAGCAATCAGCCCCAGCATTTT. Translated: CASSIYGSNQPQHF. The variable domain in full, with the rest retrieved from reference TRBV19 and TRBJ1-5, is DGGITQSPKYLFRKEGQNVTLSCEQNLNHDAMYWYRQDPGQGLRLIYYSQIVNDFQKGDIAEGYSVSREKKESFPLTVTSAQKNPTAFYLCASSIYGSNQPQHFGDGTRLSIL.

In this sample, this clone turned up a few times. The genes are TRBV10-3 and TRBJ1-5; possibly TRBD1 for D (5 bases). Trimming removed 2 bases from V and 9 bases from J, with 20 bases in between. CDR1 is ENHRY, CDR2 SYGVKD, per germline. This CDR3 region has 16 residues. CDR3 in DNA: TGTGCCATCAGTGAGAAAGGAGCGGGACGCGAGCCGCCCCAGCATTTT. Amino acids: CAISEKGAGREPPQHF.

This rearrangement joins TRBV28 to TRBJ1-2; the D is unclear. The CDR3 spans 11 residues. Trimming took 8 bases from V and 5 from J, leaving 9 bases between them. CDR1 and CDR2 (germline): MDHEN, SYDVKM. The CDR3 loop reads CASGLLYGYTF. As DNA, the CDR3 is TGTGCCAGCGGCCTGCTGTATGGCTACACCTTC.

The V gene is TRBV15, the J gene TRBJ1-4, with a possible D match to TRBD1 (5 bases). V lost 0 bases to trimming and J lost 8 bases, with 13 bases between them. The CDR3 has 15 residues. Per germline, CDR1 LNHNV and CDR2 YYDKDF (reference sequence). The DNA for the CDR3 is TGTGCCACCAGCAGAGAAAGGGGCGATTGGGAAAAACTGTTTTTT. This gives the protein CATSRERGDWEKLFF. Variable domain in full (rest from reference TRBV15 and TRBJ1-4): DAMVIQNPRYQVTQFGKPVTLSCSQTLNHNVMYWYQQKSSQAPKLLFHYYDKDFNNEADTPDNFQSRRPNTSFCFLDIRSPGLGDTAMYLCATSRERGDWEKLFFGSGTQLSVL.

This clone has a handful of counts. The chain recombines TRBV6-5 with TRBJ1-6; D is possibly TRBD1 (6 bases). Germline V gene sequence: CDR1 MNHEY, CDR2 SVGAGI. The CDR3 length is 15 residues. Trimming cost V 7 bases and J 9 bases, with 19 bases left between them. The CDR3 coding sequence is TGTGCCAGCACCCAGCTCCGGGACAATGGTTCACCCCTCCACTTT. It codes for CASTQLRDNGSPLHF.

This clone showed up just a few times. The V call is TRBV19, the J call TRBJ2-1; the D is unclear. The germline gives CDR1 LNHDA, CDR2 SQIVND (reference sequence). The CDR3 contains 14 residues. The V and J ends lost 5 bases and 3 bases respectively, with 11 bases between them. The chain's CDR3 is CASSPRRGYNEQFF. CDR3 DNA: TGTGCCAGTAGTCCCCGAAGAGGCTACAATGAGCAGTTCTTC.

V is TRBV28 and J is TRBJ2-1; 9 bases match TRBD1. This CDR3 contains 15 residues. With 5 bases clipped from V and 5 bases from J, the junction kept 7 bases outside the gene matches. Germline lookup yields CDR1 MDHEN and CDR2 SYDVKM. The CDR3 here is CASSRWTGANNEQFF. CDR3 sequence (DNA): TGTGCCAGCAGTAGGTGGACAGGGGCCAACAATGAGCAGTTCTTC.

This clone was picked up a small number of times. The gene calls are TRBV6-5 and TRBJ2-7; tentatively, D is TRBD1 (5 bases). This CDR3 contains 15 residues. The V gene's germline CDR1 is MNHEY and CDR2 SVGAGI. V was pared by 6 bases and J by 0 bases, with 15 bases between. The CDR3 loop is CASRRDDRSSYEQYF. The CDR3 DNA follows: TGTGCCAGCAGAAGGGATGACAGAAGCTCCTACGAGCAGTACTTC.

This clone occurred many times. Here the CDR3 reads CASSPRLAGAEQFF. The CDR3 bases are TGTGCCAGCAGCCCTAGACTAGCGGGAGCTGAGCAGTTCTTC. J is TRBJ2-1 and V is TRBV14; 12 bases line up with TRBD2. The CDR3 runs to 14 residues. Per the germline V gene, CDR1 is SGHDN and CDR2 is FVKESK. The V gene end was trimmed by 4 bases and the J gene end by 9 bases; junction bases not matched to a gene: 4.

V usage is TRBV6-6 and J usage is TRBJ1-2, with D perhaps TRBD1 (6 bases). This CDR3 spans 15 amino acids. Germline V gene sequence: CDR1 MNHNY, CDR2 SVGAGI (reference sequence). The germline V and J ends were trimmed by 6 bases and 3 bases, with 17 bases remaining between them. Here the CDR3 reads CASSPQAGAHYGYTF. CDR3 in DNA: TGTGCCAGCAGCCCCCAAGCGGGGGCTCACTATGGCTACACCTTC.

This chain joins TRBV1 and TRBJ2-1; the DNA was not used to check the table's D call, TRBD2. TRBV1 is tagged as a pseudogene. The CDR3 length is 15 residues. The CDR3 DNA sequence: TGCACCAGCAGCCAGGACCGGACTAGCGGCGGTGAGCAGTTCTTC. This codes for CTSSQDRTSGGEQFF.

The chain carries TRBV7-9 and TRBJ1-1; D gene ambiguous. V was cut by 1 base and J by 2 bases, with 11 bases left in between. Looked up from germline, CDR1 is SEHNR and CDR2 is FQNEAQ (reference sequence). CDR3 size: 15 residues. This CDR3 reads CASSLGNSQNTEAFF. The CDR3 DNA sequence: TGTGCCAGCAGCTTAGGTAACAGCCAAAACACTGAAGCTTTCTTT.